A single sample gave rise to the 24 T cell receptor beta chains below, sequenced in a study of regulatory T cells in long-lasting Graves disease. Combining iRepertoire HTBI primers with Arm-PCR of CDR3 regions, the authors built TCR beta libraries. TCRdb passed the multiplex PCR reads through MiXCR, listing each CDR3 protein once. The table records approximately 470,000 distinct CDR3 sequences, around 15% of them present only once. Time point here: newly diagnosed GD, antithyroid drugs for less than 3 months. There was RNA extracted from PBMCs, and the TCR library was made from it. These data also formed part of another study, on T cells in Graves' hyperthyroidism and ophthalmopathy.

The material was peripheral blood mononuclear cells (PBMCs), obtained at new diagnosis, from a patient treated with antithyroid drugs. All receptors derive from a man aged 35 to 55 with Graves disease.

This clonotype has a handful of counts. This sequence joins TRBV10-3 and TRBJ1-4; the D is unclear. Trimming removed 0 bases at V and 8 bases at J, with 7 bases between. The CDR3 runs to 13 residues. The germline V gene encodes CDR1 ENHRY and CDR2 SYGVKD. In DNA, the CDR3 is TGTGCCATCAGTGAGTCGGACCGGGAAAAACTGTTTTTT. Amino acids: CAISESDREKLFF.

This clonotype has a handful of counts. The chain links TRBV4-1 to TRBJ2-1; D is undetermined. V lost 2 bases and J lost 1, with 6 bases in between. The CDR3 sequence is 14 residues long. In germline, CDR1 is MGHRA, CDR2 YSYEKL. CDR3 in DNA: TGCGCCAGCAGCCAAAGTTCATCCTACAATGAGCAGTTCTTC. Protein: CASSQSSSYNEQFF.

This clonotype was recorded at least ten times. V and J are TRBV5-1 and TRBJ2-7; TRBD2 aligns across 9 bases. The CDR3 sequence is 16 residues long. Trimming removed 0 bases from V and 1 base from J; junction bases left unmatched: 5. Germline V CDR1 and CDR2: SGHRS, YFSETQ. CDR3 protein: CASSLEASGVSYEQYF. Written as DNA, the CDR3 is TGCGCCAGCAGCTTGGAGGCTAGCGGGGTATCCTACGAGCAGTACTTC.

The sample holds many counts of this clonotype. The chain carries TRBV5-1 and TRBJ2-3; TRBD1 is a possible D gene (5 bases). The CDR3 totals 15 residues. Germline values: CDR1 SGHRS, CDR2 YFSETQ. V lost 3 bases and J lost 1, with 12 bases in between. The CDR3 here is CASSSRVLGTDTQYF. The DNA for the CDR3 is TGCGCCAGCAGCTCCAGGGTACTGGGCACAGATACGCAGTATTTT.

V usage is TRBV3-1 and J usage is TRBJ1-1; TRBD1 is a possible D gene (5 bases). V was cut by 0 bases and J by 11 bases, with 16 bases left in between. CDR1 and CDR2 from the germline V gene are LGHDT and YNNKEL (reference sequence). The CDR3 totals 14 residues. The CDR3 DNA is TGTGCCAGCAGCCAAGAGAGGGGCCTAGGAGGGGCTTTCTTT. As protein: CASSQERGLGGAFF.

Notes on this clonotype: With a far larger clone one base away, a read error is the likely cause. V gene TRBV27 combines with J gene TRBJ2-1; 11 bases are shared with TRBD2. There are 16 residues in the CDR3. CDR1 is MNHEY, CDR2 SMNVEV, per germline (reference sequence). Germline trimming cut 6 bases from V and 10 bases from J; bases unmatched to any gene: 14. DNA for the CDR3: TGTGCCAGCAGCTCGGGACTAGCGGATGAGGCCTACGAGCAGTTCTTC. Its protein product is CASSSGLADEAYEQFF.

This clonotype was seen only a few times. V is TRBV12-3 or TRBV12-4 and J is TRBJ2-2, with D hard to call. The CDR3 loop spans 14 amino acids. Trimming took off 3 bases at V and 0 bases at J, with 5 bases between the two ends. CDR3 in amino acids: CASSLVANTGELFF. CDR3 DNA sequence: TGTGCCAGCAGTTTGGTTGCGAACACCGGGGAGCTGTTTTTT.

This clonotype was counted ten times or more. J is TRBJ2-1 and V is TRBV7-2; D remains ambiguous. The germline gives CDR1 SGHTA, CDR2 FQGNSA. V shed 1 base and J shed 0 bases, with 10 bases lying between them. CDR3 length: 16 amino acids. CDR3 coding DNA: TGTGCCAGCAGCTTAGAGGTGGGATTCTCCTACAATGAGCAGTTCTTC. Translated: CASSLEVGFSYNEQFF.

The chain carries TRBV20-1 and TRBJ2-5; D possibly corresponds to TRBD2 (6 bases). The CDR3 spans 13 residues. In germline, CDR1 is DFQATT, CDR2 SNEGSKA (reference sequence). The V gene lost 5 bases and the J gene lost 1 base, with 11 bases spanning the gap. The CDR3 bases are TGCAGTGCTCGGAGGGGATTCCAAGAGACCCAGTACTTC. Encoded protein: CSARRGFQETQYF.

This clonotype was found many times. The rearrangement uses TRBV3-1 and TRBJ2-7, with D tentatively TRBD1 or TRBD2 (5 bases each). This CDR3 has 14 amino acids. V was clipped by 1 base and J by 0 bases, with 7 bases between them. Germline CDR1 is LGHDT and CDR2 is YNNKEL (reference sequence). The CDR3: CASSQAGTSYEQYF. CDR3 in DNA: TGTGCCAGCAGCCAAGCAGGGACCTCCTACGAGCAGTACTTC.

Details on this clonotype: This sequence is one base from a far larger clone and is likely a read error. Because the CDR3 is missing its conserved closing phenylalanine or tryptophan, this is likely a read error. This chain joins TRBV4-2 and TRBJ2-7, with unresolved D. Germline CDR1 is LGHNA and CDR2 is YNFKEQ. This CDR3 region has 11 residues. Trimming pared 5 bases from V and 0 bases from J, leaving 2 bases between. The CDR3 loop reads CASSNSYEQYL. The DNA of the CDR3 is TGTGCCAGCAGCAACTCCTACGAGCAGTACCTC.

Only a few counts were recorded for this clonotype. V usage is TRBV27 and J usage is TRBJ2-2; possible D gene TRBD1, 6 bases. From germline, CDR1 is MNHEY and CDR2 SMNVEV (reference sequence). Trimming left V 2 bases short and J 5 bases short, with 15 bases between. This CDR3 comprises 16 residues. The CDR3 protein is CASSLQTGLYTGELFF. DNA of the CDR3: TGTGCCAGCAGTTTACAGACAGGATTATATACCGGGGAGCTGTTTTTT.

The sample holds many counts of this clonotype. The chain couples TRBV5-1 to TRBJ2-2, with TRBD2 identical over 7 bases. Per germline, CDR1 SGHRS and CDR2 YFSETQ. CDR3 length: 15 residues. V gave up 4 bases and J gave up 2 bases; unmatched junction bases: 5. CDR3: CASSLSGSNTGELFF. Here the CDR3 DNA reads TGCGCCAGCAGCCTTAGCGGGTCCAACACCGGGGAGCTGTTTTTT.

The table lists this clonotype with many counts. The chain combines TRBV5-1 with TRBJ2-1, with TRBD1 matching over 8 bases. The J call may be faulty, since TRBJ2-5 better matches the DNA end. The CDR3 sequence is 15 residues long. Germline V gives CDR1 SGHRS, CDR2 YFSETQ. The CDR3 here is CASSMNGQGQETQYF. CDR3 DNA: TGCGCCAGCAGTATGAACGGACAGGGACAAGAGACCCAGTACTTC.

In its sample, this clonotype was seen many times. This chain links TRBV29-1 with TRBJ1-2; D gene ambiguous. CDR3 size: 11 residues. The V end was cut by 4 bases, the J end by 8 bases, with 11 bases between. Per germline, CDR1 SQVTM and CDR2 ANQGSEA. The CDR3: CSVVSGSGYTF. The CDR3 DNA is TGCAGCGTTGTCTCAGGTTCGGGCTACACCTTC.

This clonotype has a count of ten or more. The rearrangement links TRBV20-1 to TRBJ2-4, with D possibly matching TRBD2 (6 bases). The length of the CDR3 is 13 residues. CDR1 DFQATT and CDR2 SNEGSKA come from the germline V gene (reference sequence). The ends were cut back, 7 bases at V and 0 bases at J, with 10 bases in the middle. CDR3 in amino acids: CSGGGGAKNIQYF. CDR3 sequence (DNA): TGCAGTGGGGGAGGTGGAGCCAAAAACATTCAGTACTTC.

This clonotype was observed a few times. V is TRBV27 and J is TRBJ1-2; D possibly corresponds to TRBD1 (5 bases). The CDR3 runs to 15 residues. Germline CDR1 reads MNHEY; CDR2 reads SMNVEV (reference sequence). V gave up 5 bases and J gave up 6 bases, with 19 bases separating them. CDR3 DNA sequence: TGTGCCAGCAGTGATCCTTGGGGGGGAAAGGATGGCTACACCTTC. Protein: CASSDPWGGKDGYTF.

This clonotype was seen many times. This chain links TRBV9 with TRBJ2-7; D call uncertain. In germline, CDR1 is SGDLS, CDR2 YYNGEE. The CDR3 contains 15 residues. V was pared by 0 bases and J by 1 base, with 11 bases between. The DNA for the CDR3 is TGTGCCAGCAGCGTAGTAGAAGGCCCTTCCTACGAGCAGTACTTC. Protein: CASSVVEGPSYEQYF.

This clonotype was picked up a small number of times. This chain links TRBV19 with TRBJ2-1; possible D gene TRBD2, 7 bases. CDR1 and CDR2 (germline): LNHDA, SQIVND (reference sequence). CDR3 size: 16 residues. V lost 7 bases and J 0 bases, leaving 16 bases between the germline ends. CDR3 nucleotide sequence: TGTGCCAGTACCGGAGAGGGGGGGAGCTCCTACAATGAGCAGTTCTTC. Translation gives CASTGEGGSSYNEQFF.

In this sample, this clonotype turned up a few times. The V call is TRBV6-2 or TRBV6-3, the J call TRBJ2-5; TRBD2 aligns across 13 bases. This CDR3 has 19 amino acids. V shed 2 bases, J shed 5 bases, and the junction held 14 bases outside the gene matches. The V gene's germline CDR1 is MNHEY and CDR2 SVGEGT. In DNA, the CDR3 is TGTGCCAGCAGTTACAGACGACTAGCGGGAGGTCACAAAGCCGAGACCCAGTACTTC. Amino acids: CASSYRRLAGGHKAETQYF.

Concerning this clonotype itself: A much larger clone differs by one base, so this may be a read error. CDR3 bases: TGTGCCAGCAGCGTTACAGACTCCTACGAGCAGTACTTC. This gives the protein CASSVTDSYEQYF. The genes are TRBV9 and TRBJ2-7; D gene uncertain. From germline, CDR1 is SGDLS and CDR2 YYNGEE. CDR3 size: 13 residues. V lost 2 bases and J lost 0, with 6 bases in between. Looking up the rest from reference TRBV9 and TRBJ2-7 gives the full variable domain: DSGVTQTPKHLITATGQRVTLRCSPRSGDLSVYWYQQSLDQGLQFLIQYYNGEERAKGNILERFSAQQFPDLHSELNLSSLELGDSALYFCASSVTDSYEQYFGPGTRLTVT.

This clonotype was found a few times. The chain couples TRBV9 to TRBJ2-7; unclear D gene. The length of the CDR3 is 16 residues. CDR1 is SGDLS and CDR2 is YYNGEE in the germline V gene. Trimming removed 0 bases from V and 4 bases from J, with 17 bases in between. As DNA, the CDR3 is TGTGCCAGCAGCGTAGCTCCCCAGCCGACAAAGTACGAGCAGTACTTC. As protein: CASSVAPQPTKYEQYF.

V and J are TRBV7-9 and TRBJ1-2; D is perhaps TRBD1 (5 bases). CDR1 and CDR2 from the germline V gene are SEHNR and FQNEAQ (reference sequence). V lost 0 bases, J lost 8 bases, and 10 bases lay in between. CDR3 length: 13 residues. CDR3 loop: CASSLAPGWGYTF. CDR3 nucleotides: TGTGCCAGCAGCTTAGCCCCAGGGTGGGGCTACACCTTC. Together with reference TRBV7-9 and TRBJ1-2, the CDR3 gives the full variable domain: DTGVSQNPRHKITKRGQNVTFRCDPISEHNRLYWYRQTLGQGPEFLTYFQNEAQLEKSRLLSDRFSAERPKGSFSTLEIQRTEQGDSAMYLCASSLAPGWGYTFGSGTRLTVV.

To note about this clonotype: A read error may be the cause here, since a much bigger clone is one base away. The chain employs TRBV7-6 and TRBJ2-2; TRBD2 might be the D (5 bases). CDR3 length: 15 amino acids. The V gene's germline CDR1 is SGHVS and CDR2 FNYEAQ. CDR3: CASSLEDRDTGELVF. Written as DNA, the CDR3 is TGTGCCAGCAGCTTAGAAGATAGAGACACCGGGGAGCTGGTTTTT.